The 25 T cell receptor beta chains below all came from one sample that was sequenced in a study of blood T cell repertoires in COVID-19 (dated by TCRdb to 2018 to 2020). Libraries were made using the immunoSEQ multiplex PCR assay. What TCRdb holds here is the immuneACCESS table cut down to in-frame rearrangements. Part of the clones is not present; checked against another copy, under half of the missing clones reflect an unresolved V gene, and the others are unexplained. For this sample there are under 65,000 clones; 70% to 90% appear just once. About 31% of the sample is in the top ten clones. Sequenced sample: peripheral blood. The receptors come from a man between 60 and 75 years old with COVID-19, enrolled during active disease.

This chain links TRBV21-1 with TRBJ2-3; TRBD1 was called by the table and not checked on the DNA. TRBV21-1 is listed as a pseudogene. The CDR3 loop spans 15 amino acids. The CDR3 loop is CASSILRVGPDTQYF. DNA for the CDR3: TGTGCCAGCAGCATATTAAGGGTGGGGCCAGATACGCAGTATTTT.

A remark on this clone: At one boundary the junction diverges from the germline segment, which might be a read error. The chain recombines TRBV7-7 with TRBJ2-5, with D maybe TRBD1 (6 bases). This CDR3 is built from 14 residues. Germline V CDR1 and CDR2: SSHAT, FNYEAQ (reference sequence). The CDR3 here is CASSPAGVAKTQYF. As DNA, the CDR3 is TGTGCTAGCAGCCCAGCAGGGGTAGCAAAGACCCAGTACTTC.

V is TRBV5-6 and J is TRBJ2-7; 7 nucleotides align to TRBD1. The germline gives CDR1 SGHDT, CDR2 YYEEEE. The V segment lost 4 bases and the J segment 5 bases; nucleotides outside the gene matches: 9. The CDR3 contains 14 residues. CDR3 residues: CASSPTGIGNEQYF. The DNA for the CDR3 is TGTGCCAGCAGCCCGACAGGGATAGGGAACGAGCAGTACTTC. Based on the CDR3 plus reference TRBV5-6 and TRBJ2-7, the full variable domain is DAGVTQSPTHLIKTRGQQVTLRCSPKSGHDTVSWYQQALGQGPQFIFQYYEEEERQRGNFPDRFSGHQFPNYSSELNVNALLLGDSALYLCASSPTGIGNEQYFGPGTRLTVT.

V usage is TRBV15 and J usage is TRBJ1-4; 10 bases match TRBD1. The CDR3 is made up of 15 amino acids. Per the germline V gene, CDR1 is LNHNV and CDR2 is YYDKDF (reference sequence). The junction had 4 bases not matched to a gene; V was cut back by 2 bases and J by 7 bases. CDR3 loop: CATSRPGTGAEKLFF. CDR3 bases: TGTGCCACCAGCAGACCCGGGACAGGGGCTGAAAAACTGTTTTTT.

J is TRBJ1-5 and V is TRBV25-1, with D unclear. This CDR3 comprises 14 residues. CDR1 and CDR2 (germline): MGHDK, SYGVNS. V was shortened by 4 bases and J by 0 bases, with 7 bases between the two germline ends. CDR3 DNA sequence: TGTGCCAGCAGTGCAGCGTATAGCAATCAGCCCCAGCATTTT. It is translated as CASSAAYSNQPQHF.

In its sample, this clone was seen a few times. The V gene is TRBV5-1, the J gene TRBJ2-3, with a possible D match to TRBD1 (5 bases). Germline V gene data show CDR1 as SGHRS and CDR2 as YFSETQ. This CDR3 comprises 14 residues. V was cut by 4 bases and J by 2 bases, with 11 bases left in between. CDR3 sequence (DNA): TGCGCCAGCAGCCGACAGCCACTCACAGATACGCAGTATTTT. Translated: CASSRQPLTDTQYF. Full variable domain (remainder filled in from reference TRBV5-1 and TRBJ2-3): KAGVTQTPRYLIKTRGQQVTLSCSPISGHRSVSWYQQTPGQGLQFLFEYFSETQRNKGNFPGRFSGRQFSNSRSEMNVSTLELGDSALYLCASSRQPLTDTQYFGPGTRLTVL.

The rearrangement links TRBV6-1 to TRBJ2-7, with 7 bases identical to TRBD1. Per germline, CDR1 MNHNS and CDR2 SASEGT. Germline trimming cut 2 bases from V and 7 bases from J; bases unmatched to any gene: 11. This CDR3 has 15 amino acids. In DNA, the CDR3 is TGTGCCAGCAGTGAAAGTAAAGGGGGCTCTAGGGAGCAGTACTTC. Its translation: CASSESKGGSREQYF.

This clone was seen a single time. The V gene is TRBV18, the J gene TRBJ2-3, with D possibly TRBD1 on 5 matching bases. The V end lost 2 bases, the J end lost 7 bases, and 10 bases lay between the germline ends. The germline CDR1 and CDR2 sequences are KGHSH and LQKENI. This CDR3 is 13 amino acids long. In DNA form, the CDR3 reads TGTGCCAGCTCACCAAGGGGCCCGAATACGCAGTATTTT. Translating gives CASSPRGPNTQYF. Full variable domain (remainder filled in from reference TRBV18 and TRBJ2-3): NAGVMQNPRHLVRRRGQEARLRCSPMKGHSHVYWYRQLPEEGLKFMVYLQKENIIDESGMPKERFSAEFPKEGPSILRIQQVVRGDSAAYFCASSPRGPNTQYFGPGTRLTVL.

This clone was observed once. This chain uses TRBV19 with TRBJ1-5, with 7 positions matching TRBD1. The CDR3 runs 13 residues. Germline V gene sequence: CDR1 LNHDA, CDR2 SQIVND (reference sequence). After removal of 8 bases from V and 4 bases from J, the junction contained 5 bases not matched to a gene. The DNA of the CDR3 is TGTGCCAGTGCCGGGGACAGAAATCAGCCCCAGCATTTT. The encoded protein is CASAGDRNQPQHF.

The chain couples TRBV12-5 to TRBJ1-5; TRBD1 matches at 8 bases. Unmatched junction bases numbered 19, after V lost 2 bases and J lost 7 bases. CDR1 and CDR2 from the germline V gene are LGHNT and FRNRAP. The CDR3 length is 19 residues. CDR3 sequence: CASGLWGTGGAEVGQPQHF. Here the CDR3 DNA reads TGTGCTAGTGGTTTGTGGGGGACAGGAGGAGCAGAGGTAGGCCAGCCCCAGCATTTT.

The chain is built from TRBV12-3 or TRBV12-4 and TRBJ2-1; 7 bases are a match to TRBD1. The CDR3 loop spans 12 amino acids. With V trimmed by 5 bases and J by 7 bases, 2 bases remained unmatched. For the CDR3, the DNA is TGTGCCAGCAGTCCACAGGGGAATGAGCAGTTCTTC. Protein sequence: CASSPQGNEQFF.

The chain employs TRBV5-1 and TRBJ2-7; TRBD2 matches 15 bases. Germline V gives CDR1 SGHRS, CDR2 YFSETQ. J gave up 1 base and V 5 bases, and 10 bases lay outside the gene matches. This CDR3 is 18 amino acids long. Written as DNA, the CDR3 is TGCGCCAGCAGAATGGGACTAGCGGGGGGTACTCTATCCTACGAGCAGTACTTC. It specifies CASRMGLAGGTLSYEQYF.

The J gene is TRBJ1-5, the V gene TRBV7-9; TRBD1 might be the D (5 bases). Between the trimmed V and J ends, which lost 5 bases and 4 bases, there was a span of 18 bases. Germline values: CDR1 SEHNR, CDR2 FQNEAQ (reference sequence). CDR3 length: 16 amino acids. The CDR3 loop is CASSRGDVGGNQPQHF. As DNA, the CDR3 is TGTGCCAGCAGCCGCGGGGACGTCGGGGGTAATCAGCCCCAGCATTTT.

The chain employs TRBV6-2 or TRBV6-3 and TRBJ2-3, with D perhaps TRBD2 (6 bases). V was shortened by 5 bases and J by 5 bases, with 14 bases between the two germline ends. CDR1 MNHEY and CDR2 SVGEGT come from the germline V gene. This CDR3 spans 14 amino acids. CDR3 protein: CASSGIVGGDTQYF. In DNA, the CDR3 is TGTGCCAGCAGTGGGATTGTGGGAGGAGATACGCAGTATTTT.

V and J are TRBV5-4 and TRBJ1-6, with a weak D call TRBD1 (5 bases). The CDR3 consists of 14 residues. Germline V gives CDR1 SGHNT, CDR2 YYREEE (reference sequence). V was trimmed by 2 bases and J by 10 bases, leaving 13 bases between them. The CDR3 bases are TGTGCCAGCAGCTTAGGCAGGCAGGGATCACCCCTCCACTTT. Residues: CASSLGRQGSPLHF. Variable domain in full (rest from reference TRBV5-4 and TRBJ1-6): ETGVTQSPTHLIKTRGQQVTLRCSSQSGHNTVSWYQQALGQGPQFIFQYYREEENGRGNFPPRFSGLQFPNYSSELNVNALELDDSALYLCASSLGRQGSPLHFGNGTRLTVT.

The DNA of the CDR3 is TGTGCCAGCAGCCCGGGGACAGGGGTTAATGAAAAACTGTTTTTT. This sequence encodes CASSPGTGVNEKLFF. This chain uses TRBV7-6 with TRBJ1-4; TRBD1 agrees at 10 bases. V was clipped by 5 bases and J by 4 bases; unmatched bases: 4. This CDR3 has 15 amino acids. Germline assignment: CDR1 SGHVS and CDR2 FNYEAQ.

The chain couples TRBV3-1 (or the pseudogene TRBV3-2) to TRBJ2-1, with D tentatively TRBD2 (6 bases). Trimming stripped 5 bases from V and 7 bases from J, with 30 bases between. Per germline, CDR1 LGHDT and CDR2 YNNKEL (reference sequence). This CDR3 region has 19 residues. In DNA form, the CDR3 reads TGTGCCAGCAGCTCTCCCGAATCGGGACTCACCCTATTAAGGAATGAGCAGTTCTTC. Translation: CASSSPESGLTLLRNEQFF.

The J gene is TRBJ1-1, the V gene TRBV5-1, with D unresolved. V was pared by 0 bases and J by 1 base, with 7 bases between. This CDR3 has 14 residues. Germline V gives CDR1 SGHRS, CDR2 YFSETQ. CDR3 residues: CASSLGAGNTEAFF. The CDR3 DNA is TGCGCCAGCAGCTTGGGGGCAGGGAACACTGAAGCTTTCTTT.

This clone occurred once. V is TRBV12-5 and J is TRBJ2-3; no reliable D call. CDR3 size: 12 residues. Germline V lookup: CDR1 LGHNT, CDR2 FRNRAP. With 6 bases removed from V and 1 base from J, the gap between germline ends came to 5 bases. Here the CDR3 reads CASGPGTDTQYF. The CDR3 nucleotides are TGTGCTAGTGGCCCCGGCACAGATACGCAGTATTTT. The variable domain in full, completed from reference TRBV12-5 and TRBJ2-3, reads DARVTQTPRHKVTEMGQEVTMRCQPILGHNTVFWYRQTMMQGLELLAYFRNRAPLDDSGMPKDRFSAEMPDATLATLKIQPSEPRDSAVYFCASGPGTDTQYFGPGTRLTVL.

The J gene is TRBJ2-6, the V gene TRBV4-1; the D gene is possibly TRBD1 (6 bases). V lost 5 bases, J lost 1 base, and 18 bases lay in between. Germline CDR1 reads MGHRA; CDR2 reads YSYEKL. The CDR3 totals 18 residues. The DNA of the CDR3 is TGCGCCAGCAGCAGCCACAGGGATTGGGAGTCTGGGGCCAACGTCCTGACTTTC. Encoded protein: CASSSHRDWESGANVLTF.

The CDR3: CASTPGRGTGNTIYF. The DNA for the CDR3 is TGTGCCAGCACCCCCGGGCGGGGCACTGGAAACACCATATATTTT. This sequence joins TRBV28 and TRBJ1-3, with D possibly being TRBD1 (5 bases). V lost 7 bases, J lost 2 bases, and 15 bases lay in between. Germline CDR1 is MDHEN and CDR2 is SYDVKM. The CDR3 runs 15 residues.

This chain joins TRBV5-6 and TRBJ2-7; 9 nucleotides agree with TRBD1. V was pared by 4 bases and J by 3 bases, with 5 bases of the junction left unmatched. Germline-derived CDR1 and CDR2 are SGHDT and YYEEEE. This CDR3 spans 14 amino acids. The CDR3 DNA follows: TGTGCCAGCAGCCCAGGGACAGGGATCTACGAGCAGTACTTC. Its protein product is CASSPGTGIYEQYF.

The chain employs TRBV4-1 and TRBJ2-7, with D perhaps TRBD1 (6 bases). V dropped 6 bases and J dropped 0 bases, with 15 bases sitting between them. CDR1 and CDR2 (germline): MGHRA, YSYEKL. This CDR3 region has 15 residues. CDR3 region: CASSPTGSGSYEQYF. CDR3 DNA sequence: TGCGCCAGCAGTCCCACAGGGTCGGGCTCCTACGAGCAGTACTTC.

V and J are TRBV4-2 and TRBJ1-1; no definite D call. Germline V gene sequence: CDR1 LGHNA, CDR2 YNFKEQ. The CDR3 consists of 14 residues. Trimming took 4 bases from V and 0 from J, leaving 9 bases between them. The CDR3 DNA reads TGTGCCAGCAGCCTAGGGAGTGTGAACACTGAAGCTTTCTTT. Protein sequence: CASSLGSVNTEAFF.

The genes are TRBV27 and TRBJ2-7; a weak D match, TRBD2 (5 bases). V was trimmed by 3 bases and J by 4 bases, leaving 19 bases between them. The V gene's germline CDR1 is MNHEY and CDR2 SMNVEV (reference sequence). The CDR3 runs to 16 residues. This CDR3 reads CASSFRSRAEGYEQYF. DNA of the CDR3: TGTGCCAGCAGTTTCAGGTCTCGAGCGGAAGGGTACGAGCAGTACTTC.